This T cell receptor beta chain was observed in a study of molecular identifiers for immune sequencing clone quantification. Preparation methods for the bulk TCR libraries were those previously described, with listed TCR primers. One entry per CDR3 protein, called by TCRdb with MiXCR from the PCR reads. The table includes about 640,000 distinct CDR3 sequences, 15% to 20% detected once. As CD8+CD4-CCR7+CD45RA+ cells, naive CD8 T cells were sorted. This clonotype was recorded many times. The material sequenced was naive CD8+ T cells from blood, with Jurkat cell RNA spiked in. This sample's subset: FACS-sorted CD8+CD4-CCR7+CD45RA+ naive T cells. The TCR sequence derives from a human donor in good health. Some libraries in this study had Jurkat cell RNA spiked in.

The CDR3 nucleotides read TGTGCCAGCAGCTTGGGCCCAGGGTCGGCTAACTATGGCTACACCTTC. This translates into CASSLGPGSANYGYTF. This chain links TRBV5-4 with TRBJ1-2; D possibly corresponds to TRBD1 (5 bases). V was cut by 0 bases and J by 0 bases, with 12 bases left in between. CDR1 is SGHNT, CDR2 YYREEE, per germline (reference sequence). The CDR3 totals 16 residues. The complete variable domain, with remaining parts taken from reference TRBV5-4 and TRBJ1-2, reads ETGVTQSPTHLIKTRGQQVTLRCSSQSGHNTVSWYQQALGQGPQFIFQYYREEENGRGNFPPRFSGLQFPNYSSELNVNALELDDSALYLCASSLGPGSANYGYTFGSGTRLTVV.